The rows below give T cell receptor beta chains drawn from one sample of a study of shared clonotypes between healthy human individuals. Method: immunoSEQ multiplex PCR; TCRdb's copy keeps in-frame clones and lacks some. The table has approximately 2.5 million clones, 93% seen once. Sequenced input: naive CD4+ T cells from PBMCs. Every receptor here comes from a man between 18 and 29 years old in good health. Some clones in this sample may be carry-over from other donors' samples. The conserved cysteine and the conserved F or W are not part of the CDR3 here.

j_call | v_call | cdr3_aa
TRBJ1-5 | TRBV27 | ASSLGANNQPQH
TRBJ2-5 | TRBV27 | ASSLRGYGTQY
TRBJ2-3 | TRBV10-3 | AISEASGGSRTDTQY
TRBJ2-1 | TRBV7-2 | ASSLGGSVSYNEQF
TRBJ2-4 | TRBV4-1 | ASSPLAGGPLVKNIQY
TRBJ1-1 | TRBV28 | ASSLPPAKGVMAF
TRBJ2-7 | TRBV7-9 | ASSPGTVSYEQY
TRBJ2-5 | TRBV10-3 | AISELRGRRETQY
TRBJ1-3 | TRBV4-1 | ASSQDAGNLSGNTIY
TRBJ2-3 | TRBV5-1 | ASSSSSGPYRGDTQY
TRBJ1-5 | TRBV28 | ATWGRGSNQPQH
TRBJ2-1 | TRBV9 | ASSVATSYNEQF
TRBJ2-7 | TRBV10-3 | AISESTDGTYEQY
TRBJ2-1 | TRBV7-3 | ASSPGLAGVGEQF
TRBJ1-2 | TRBV28 | ASSFLGTNYGYT
TRBJ1-3 | TRBV6-5 | ASSYGGGRGNTIY
TRBJ1-2 | TRBV6-5 | ASSPAAHDYGYT
TRBJ2-3 | TRBV28 | ASSFGSTILTLFSTDTQY
TRBJ1-1 | TRBV28 | ASTSGTGGKIF
TRBJ2-7 | TRBV18 | ASSLGLRSYEQY
TRBJ1-5 | TRBV19 | ASSTSGFASNQPQH
TRBJ1-1 | TRBV4-3 | ASSLDSGPGQNTEAF
TRBJ2-1 | TRBV4-3 | ASSQASGRANNEQF
TRBJ1-2 | TRBV29-1 | SVVRRPGSGYT
TRBJ2-2 | TRBV4-1 | ASSHPTGANTGELF
TRBJ2-7 | TRBV29-1 | SVEDWGEQY
TRBJ2-7 | TRBV6-9 | ASSPDRGPEQY
TRBJ1-1 | TRBV4-1 | ASSQDQGTTEAF
TRBJ1-5 | TRBV2 | ASSVVAGGSRNQPQH
TRBJ1-2 | TRBV5-1 | ASSFARVQGGGYT
TRBJ2-3 | TRBV14 | ASSQERRGWDTQY
TRBJ1-2 | TRBV2 | ASSVIWQGDGYT
TRBJ2-5 | TRBV20-1 | SARAGETQY
- | TRBV28 | ASTPGQGLTYEQY
TRBJ2-1 | TRBV7-9 | ASRPHVSERGEQF
TRBJ1-2 | TRBV6-5 | ASSYSPRVNYGYT
TRBJ1-1 | TRBV6-1 | ASSELHEAF
TRBJ1-2 | TRBV6-1 | ASREPRFPRKEGYT
TRBJ1-1 | TRBV7-2 | ASSLHKNTEAF
TRBJ2-2 | TRBV28 | ASTQWGGRVLTGELF
TRBJ2-6 | TRBV28 | ASRTRLAGALSGANVLT
TRBJ1-1 | TRBV28 | ASSQTYTEAF
TRBJ2-5 | TRBV7-8 | ASSLRRTGGETQY
TRBJ2-6 | TRBV5-6 | ASSAQGRLSGANVLT
TRBJ1-2 | TRBV28 | ASSSPRVAAPNYGYT
TRBJ2-7 | TRBV6-8 | ASKRGLGSYEQY
TRBJ1-5 | TRBV14 | ASSQDPYQPQH
TRBJ2-3 | TRBV10-1 | ASSESRGQAQGTQY
TRBJ1-4 | TRBV4-3 | ASSPIPTNEKLF
TRBJ1-4 | TRBV10-1 | AKPGRCEKLF
TRBJ1-3 | TRBV18 | ASSQEQGAFGNTIY
TRBJ1-4 | TRBV5-1 | ASSFGGLSEKLF
TRBJ2-7 | TRBV27 | ASRPGLAGGGSYEQY
TRBJ1-2 | TRBV28 | ASSLMSGTIERNGYT
TRBJ2-1 | TRBV7-3 | ASSPSTSEQF
TRBJ2-1 | TRBV4-2 | ASSLKMASGDYNEQF
TRBJ1-1 | TRBV18 | ASSPYGGLLNTEAF
TRBJ2-7 | TRBV6-5 | ASSRNSYEQY
TRBJ1-4 | TRBV11-1 | ASSLRQGVDKLF